Sequencing of this TCR beta chain was carried out in a study of T cell changes during pregnancy in multiple sclerosis. Trimming removed 5 bases from V and 4 bases from J, with 16 bases in between. Germline V CDR1 and CDR2: MGHRA, YSYEKL. The CDR3 is 15 amino acids. Method: immunoSEQ multiplex PCR; TCRdb's copy keeps in-frame clones and lacks some. Of around 95,000 clones listed, 92% are singletons. This receptor was obtained from a female donor in good health, enrolled as a control in a pregnancy study. The V call is TRBV4-1, the J call TRBJ2-3, with a possible D match to TRBD2 (5 bases). The sample in question was peripheral blood, obtained after pregnancy. The CDR3 DNA is TGCGCCAGCAGCGCTCTGGAGCTGGGAGCAGATACGCAGTATTTT. The encoded protein is CASSALELGADTQYF.